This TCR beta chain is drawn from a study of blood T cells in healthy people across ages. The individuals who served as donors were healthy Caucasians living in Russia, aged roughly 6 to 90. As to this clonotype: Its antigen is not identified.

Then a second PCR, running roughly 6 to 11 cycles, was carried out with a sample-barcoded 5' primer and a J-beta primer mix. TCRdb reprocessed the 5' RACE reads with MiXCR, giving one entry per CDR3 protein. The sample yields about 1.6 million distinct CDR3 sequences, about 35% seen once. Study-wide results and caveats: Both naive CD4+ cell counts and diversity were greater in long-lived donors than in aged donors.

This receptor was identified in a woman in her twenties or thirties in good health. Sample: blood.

DNA of the CDR3: TGTGCCAGCAGCTTAGATCTTGGCAGGGCTTTCTCCTACGAGCAGTACTTC. Amino acids: CASSLDLGRAFSYEQYF. The gene calls are TRBV11-2 and TRBJ2-7; tentative D call: TRBD1 (5 bases). V lost 0 bases, J lost 0 bases, and 15 bases lay in between. The CDR3 extends over 17 amino acids. In germline, CDR1 is SGHAT, CDR2 FQNNGV.